This entry lists 20 T cell receptor beta chains sequenced from one sample in a study of T cell repertoires in cytomegalovirus infection. TCRdb called the reads again in MiXCR, with one record for every CDR3 protein. The table records 680,000 or so distinct CDR3 sequences, 35% to 45% of them present only once. Sequencing was carried out using PBMCs. The origin of the receptors is a human donor in good health (CMV status not recorded). Some clones in this sample may be carry-over from other donors' samples.

The gene calls are TRBV20-1 and TRBJ2-7; no clear D gene. This CDR3 has 10 residues. The ends were cut back, 6 bases at V and 1 base at J, with 4 bases in the middle. The germline gives CDR1 DFQATT, CDR2 SNEGSKA (reference sequence). Here the CDR3 DNA reads TGCAGTGCCAAATCCTACGAGCAGTACTTC. This encodes CSAKSYEQYF.

V usage is TRBV20-1 and J usage is TRBJ1-5, with TRBD1 matching over 9 bases. This CDR3 is built from 14 residues. CDR1 DFQATT and CDR2 SNEGSKA come from the germline V gene (reference sequence). J gave up 4 bases and V 1 base, and 2 bases lay outside the gene matches. The CDR3 loop reads CSARAGQGNQPQHF. In nucleotides, the CDR3 is TGCAGTGCTAGAGCCGGACAGGGGAATCAGCCCCAGCATTTT.

The rearrangement links TRBV6-5 to TRBJ2-3; 13 bases map to TRBD2. From germline, CDR1 is MNHEY and CDR2 SVGAGI. The CDR3 is 16 amino acids. With V trimmed by 6 bases and J by 6 bases, 9 bases remained unmatched. CDR3 bases: TGTGCCAGCAGGGCCTCGACTAGCGGGAGGTCGGATACGCAGTATTTT. This translates into CASRASTSGRSDTQYF.

At least ten counts were recorded for this clonotype. DNA for the CDR3: TGTGCCAGCAGCTTACTAGCGGGAGCCTACGAGCAGTACTTC. The encoded protein is CASSLLAGAYEQYF. V usage is TRBV7-2 and J usage is TRBJ2-7, with 10 bases aligning to TRBD2. The trim removed 2 bases at V and 2 bases at J, leaving 0 bases unmatched. This CDR3 contains 14 residues. The V gene's germline CDR1 is SGHTA and CDR2 FQGNSA.

This clonotype was counted between two and nine times. The V call is TRBV7-3, the J call TRBJ2-3; no firm D call. The CDR3 is 14 residues long. CDR1 is SGHTA and CDR2 is FQGTGA in the germline V gene. Trimming removed 5 bases at V and 5 bases at J, with 14 bases between. Written as DNA, the CDR3 is TGTGCCAGCAGCCCATCTTTCGCCAAAGATACGCAGTATTTT. Residues: CASSPSFAKDTQYF.

This clonotype was counted between two and nine times. J is TRBJ1-3 and V is TRBV19; D gene ambiguous. V gave up 6 bases and J gave up 2 bases, with 17 bases separating them. Germline V gene data show CDR1 as LNHDA and CDR2 as SQIVND (reference sequence). CDR3 size: 16 residues. CDR3 loop: CASRDLLWQPGNTIYF. The CDR3 region has the DNA TGTGCCAGTAGGGACCTTCTCTGGCAGCCTGGAAACACCATATATTTT.

This clonotype was recorded a few times. The V gene is TRBV11-2, the J gene TRBJ1-2; unclear D gene. The CDR3 covers 13 residues. The ends were cut back, 1 base at V and 6 bases at J, with 9 bases in the middle. CDR1 is SGHAT and CDR2 is FQNNGV in the germline V gene. The CDR3 DNA is TGTGCCAGCAGCTTAGGGCCGCAGGATGGCTACACCTTC. Translating gives CASSLGPQDGYTF.

The chain joins TRBV11-2 to TRBJ2-2, with TRBD2 identical over 9 bases. Germline V CDR1 and CDR2: SGHAT, FQNNGV. The CDR3 loop spans 16 amino acids. J gave up 5 bases and V 0 bases, and 4 bases lay outside the gene matches. CDR3 sequence: CASSLEPAGGTGELFF. The CDR3 coding sequence is TGTGCCAGCAGCTTAGAACCAGCGGGGGGTACCGGGGAGCTGTTTTTT.

This clonotype occurred a few times. This chain connects TRBV6-1 to TRBJ1-5; D ambiguous. The CDR3 extends over 13 amino acids. V was shortened by 1 base and J by 4 bases, with 5 bases between the two germline ends. Per germline, CDR1 MNHNS and CDR2 SASEGT. In nucleotides, the CDR3 is TGTGCCAGCAGTGAAGGGCAGAATCAGCCCCAGCATTTT. Translation: CASSEGQNQPQHF.

This clonotype was detected ten times or more. V and J are TRBV5-4 and TRBJ2-3, with 15 bases aligning to TRBD2. Unmatched junction bases numbered 8, after V lost 4 bases and J lost 2 bases. Per germline, CDR1 SGHNT and CDR2 YYREEE (reference sequence). This CDR3 is built from 18 residues. Here the CDR3 DNA reads TGTGCCAGCAGCGCCGGGACTAGCGGGGGGCCGAACACAGATACGCAGTATTTT. Translated: CASSAGTSGGPNTDTQYF.

This chain joins TRBV24-1 and TRBJ2-1; D might be TRBD2 (7 bases). V was clipped by 7 bases and J by 6 bases, with 15 bases between them. CDR3 length: 14 amino acids. Germline V CDR1 and CDR2: KGHDR, SFDVKD. CDR3 residues: CATRVGGGANEQFF. In DNA form, the CDR3 reads TGTGCCACCAGGGTAGGGGGGGGGGCCAATGAGCAGTTCTTC.

This clonotype was seen more than once but under ten times. The chain joins TRBV6-1 to TRBJ1-1, with TRBD1 matching over 8 bases. Looked up from germline, CDR1 is MNHNS and CDR2 is SASEGT. CDR3 length equals 14 residues. V lost 6 bases, J lost 5 bases, and 8 bases stayed unmatched. CDR3 nucleotide sequence: TGTGCCAGCAGACCCGGACAGGGAAGAACTGAAGCTTTCTTT. Translated: CASRPGQGRTEAFF.

Turning to this clonotype: One junction end disagrees with the germline gene, perhaps due to a read error. The rearrangement joins TRBV28 to TRBJ2-7; possible D gene TRBD2, 5 bases. The CDR3 has 12 amino acids. In germline, CDR1 is MDHEN, CDR2 SYDVKM. CDR3 DNA: TGTGCCAGCAGTTTAGGGAGTTACGAGCAGTGCTTC. The encoded protein is CASSLGSYEQCF. The complete variable domain, with remaining parts taken from reference TRBV28 and TRBJ2-7, reads DVKVTQSSRYLVKRTGEKVFLECVQDMDHENMFWYRQDPGLGLRLIYFSYDVKMKEKGDIPEGYSVSREKKERFSLILESASTNQTSMYLCASSLGSYEQCFGPGTRLTVT.

This chain uses TRBV7-8 with TRBJ2-2; 9 bases match TRBD1. Germline-derived CDR1 and CDR2 are SGHVS and FQNEAQ. Trimming took 5 bases from V and 7 from J; bases not matched to a gene: 5. The CDR3 has 14 amino acids. CDR3 sequence reads: CASSIWTGVGELFF. CDR3 sequence (DNA): TGTGCCAGCAGCATATGGACAGGGGTCGGGGAGCTGTTTTTT.

This clonotype has at least ten counts. The chain links TRBV12-3 or TRBV12-4 to TRBJ1-2, with a possible D match to TRBD1 (5 bases). The CDR3 runs 13 residues. V was shortened by 4 bases and J by 0 bases, with 6 bases between the two germline ends. Here the CDR3 reads CASSSGSNYGYTF. Written as DNA, the CDR3 is TGTGCCAGCAGTTCAGGGTCTAACTATGGCTACACCTTC.

In its sample, this clonotype was seen many times. The chain has TRBV7-8 and TRBJ1-4; 12 bases line up with TRBD1. CDR3 size: 17 residues. Germline CDR1 reads SGHVS; CDR2 reads FQNEAQ. Trimming removed 5 bases from V and 4 bases from J; junction bases left unmatched: 8. CDR3 nucleotide sequence: TGTGCCAGCAGCCCGGGACAGGGGGCGCATAGTAATGAAAAACTGTTTTTT. Translating gives CASSPGQGAHSNEKLFF.

The chain recombines TRBV28 with TRBJ2-7, with a possible D match to TRBD1 (5 bases). Between the trimmed V and J ends, which lost 5 bases and 3 bases, there was a span of 20 bases. The CDR3 totals 16 residues. The germline V gene has CDR1 MDHEN and CDR2 SYDVKM. Here the CDR3 reads CASSGVRTRALYEQYF. The DNA of the CDR3 is TGTGCCAGCAGTGGAGTCCGGACCAGGGCCCTCTACGAGCAGTACTTC.

The V call is TRBV7-6, the J call TRBJ2-7; D is undetermined. This CDR3 is built from 13 residues. CDR1 and CDR2 from the germline V gene are SGHVS and FNYEAQ. V was clipped by 2 bases and J by 2 bases, with 7 bases between them. CDR3 DNA: TGTGCCAGCAGCTTAAGTGTGACCTACGAGCAGTACTTC. Amino acid sequence: CASSLSVTYEQYF.

The rearrangement uses TRBV29-1 and TRBJ1-2; D is uncertain. CDR3 length: 16 residues. Trimming took 3 bases from V and 4 from J, leaving 21 bases between them. Germline V gene data show CDR1 as SQVTM and CDR2 as ANQGSEA. This CDR3 is CSVDLAGRDSTYGYTF. The CDR3 coding sequence is TGCAGCGTTGATTTGGCAGGTCGGGATAGTACCTATGGCTACACCTTC.

This clonotype has at least ten counts. The chain joins TRBV19 to TRBJ1-5; D possibly corresponds to TRBD1 (5 bases). The V gene's germline CDR1 is LNHDA and CDR2 SQIVND (reference sequence). Between the trimmed V and J ends, which lost 2 bases and 1 base, there was a span of 6 bases. The CDR3 is 14 residues long. CDR3 DNA: TGTGCCAGTAGTATACAGGGCAGCAATCAGCCCCAGCATTTT. Amino acid sequence: CASSIQGSNQPQHF. The variable domain in full, with the rest retrieved from reference TRBV19 and TRBJ1-5, is DGGITQSPKYLFRKEGQNVTLSCEQNLNHDAMYWYRQDPGQGLRLIYYSQIVNDFQKGDIAEGYSVSREKKESFPLTVTSAQKNPTAFYLCASSIQGSNQPQHFGDGTRLSIL.